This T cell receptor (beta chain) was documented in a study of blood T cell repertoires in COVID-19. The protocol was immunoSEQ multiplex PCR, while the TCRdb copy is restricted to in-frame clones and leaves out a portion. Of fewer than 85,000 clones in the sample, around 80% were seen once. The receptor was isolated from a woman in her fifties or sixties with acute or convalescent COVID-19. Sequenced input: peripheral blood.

The CDR3 DNA is TGTGCCAGCAGCTTTTATTTGAACACTGAAGCTTTCTTT. It translates to CASSFYLNTEAFF. The chain is built from TRBV5-5 and TRBJ1-1, with D unclear. CDR1 is SGHKS, CDR2 YYEKEE, per germline (reference sequence). V lost 2 bases, J lost 0 bases, and 5 bases lay in between. This CDR3 contains 13 residues.